The text below deals with one T cell receptor beta chain. The antigen is unknown. The data originate from a study of Ad26.COV2.S vaccination and SARS-CoV-2 variants. Points from the study as a whole: Possibly, TCR breadth and depth analyses underestimated total T cell responses. With respect to non-spike TCR breadth, vaccine and placebo recipients were similar.

The repertoire was sequenced with immunoSEQ multiplex PCR; TCRdb's copy has only in-frame clones and lacks some. This sample has 120,000 to 150,000 clones; 86% occur once, and the top ten carry 5%. This receptor was identified in a human donor who had recovered from COVID-19. The sequencing used peripheral blood, collected after recovery from COVID-19.

CDR3 amino acids: CASSRGAAQENEKLFF. The DNA of the CDR3 is TGCGCCAGCAGCCGGGGGGCAGCGCAAGAAAATGAAAAACTGTTTTTT. The chain uses TRBV5-1 and TRBJ1-4; a weak D match, TRBD1 (6 bases). The germline CDR1 and CDR2 sequences are SGHRS and YFSETQ. The CDR3 totals 16 residues. V was cut by 4 bases and J by 5 bases, with 18 bases left in between.